This TCR beta chain comes out of a study of T cells in Graves' hyperthyroidism and ophthalmopathy. Graves' hyperthyroidism qualified as stable when ophthalmopathy did not progress within 18 months. Each 10 ml fresh peripheral blood draw supplied the PBMCs. TCR beta CDR3 regions were amplified from RNA transcripts. The HTBI primer set drove a first-round RT-PCR of the TCR CDR3. TCRdb re-called the multiplex PCR reads through MiXCR, storing one row per CDR3 protein. The profile shows roughly 200,000 distinct CDR3 sequences, about a sixth of them singletons. Trimming left V 5 bases short and J 3 bases short, with 16 bases between. This CDR3 spans 16 amino acids. Germline V gene data show CDR1 as SGHNT and CDR2 as YENEEA. This clonotype has just a few counts.

The sequence was collected from a woman aged 45 to 65 with Graves' hyperthyroidism. The sample consisted of blood. The chain couples TRBV11-3 to TRBJ1-4, with TRBD1 as a possible D gene (5 bases). DNA of the CDR3: TGTGCCAGCAGCCCTTCCGGGGGGGGAGCTAATGAAAAACTGTTTTTT. It is translated as CASSPSGGGANEKLFF.